A single T cell receptor beta chain is shown here with its context. Its antigen is not identified. Sequencing used immunoSEQ multiplex PCR; TCRdb keeps in-frame clones, though not all of them. The top ten hold roughly 1% of the sample, which has 150,000 to 200,000 clones, about 93% seen once. Pooled samples include second doses given at about 4 or 12 weeks. These data belong to a study of T cell responses to AZD1222 COVID-19 vaccine. Study-level results: Once two AZD1222 doses were given, Spike-specific TCR breadth and depth went up. Spike-wide coverage was observed for vaccine-associated CD4 TCRs, with dominant responses at 160-218 and 743-854.

The CDR3 has 13 amino acids. Germline CDR1 SGDLS, CDR2 YYNGEE. Trimming stripped 4 bases from V and 6 bases from J, with 13 bases between. The material was peripheral blood, obtained 28 days after the second AZD1222 dose. V and J are TRBV9 and TRBJ1-2; D is perhaps TRBD1 (6 bases). This TCR was recovered from an adult who received the AZD1222 COVID-19 vaccine. The CDR3 loop is CASSSRQDHGYTF. The CDR3 nucleotides read TGTGCCAGCAGCTCCCGACAGGACCATGGCTACACCTTC.